This T cell receptor beta chain originates from a study of OX40 agonist ivuxolimab in advanced cancers. TCRdb's table, derived via immunoSEQ multiplex PCR, lists solely in-frame clones and lacks some. The top ten clones hold around 1.2% of a sample with roughly 110,000 clones, approximately 90% of them seen once. Germline assignment: CDR1 MNHNY and CDR2 SVGAGI (reference sequence). V lost 8 bases and J lost 4, with 16 bases in between. CDR3 size: 14 residues. The chain is built from TRBV6-6 and TRBJ2-3, with D possibly being TRBD1 (5 bases). This sequence originates from an adult with an advanced solid tumor such as melanoma, head and neck, liver or kidney cancer. Here the sequenced sample was CD4+ or CD8+ T cells sorted from blood, taken in a trial of the OX40 agonist ivuxolimab. CDR3 coding DNA: TGTGCCAGCCTGAAGGGGCAGGGATCAGATACGCAGTATTTT. Its translation is CASLKGQGSDTQYF.